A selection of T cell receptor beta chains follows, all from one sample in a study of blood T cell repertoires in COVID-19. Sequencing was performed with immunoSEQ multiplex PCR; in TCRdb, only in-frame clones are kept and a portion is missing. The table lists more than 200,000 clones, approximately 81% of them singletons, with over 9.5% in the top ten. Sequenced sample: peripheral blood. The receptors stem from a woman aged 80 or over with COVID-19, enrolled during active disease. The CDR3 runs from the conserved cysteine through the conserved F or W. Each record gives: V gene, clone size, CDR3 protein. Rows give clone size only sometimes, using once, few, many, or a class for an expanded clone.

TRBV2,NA,CASRYGEANYGYTF
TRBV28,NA,CASSLVTSLRGLDSPLHF
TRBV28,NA,CASSPDRGQNQPQHF
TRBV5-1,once,CASQANRDYSPLHF
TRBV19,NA,CASSISQGWAGELFF
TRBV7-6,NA,CASSLGLAMNTGELFF
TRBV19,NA,CASSIDPGANYGYTF
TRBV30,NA,CAWSKSGSQPQHF
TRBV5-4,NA,CASSLGLAGMNEQFF
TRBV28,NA,CASRRAEEDRYHQPQHF
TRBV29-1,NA,CSIQGASGTQETQYF
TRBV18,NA,CASSPIQGGVPTDTQYF
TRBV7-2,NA,CASSLGGRGSTNEKLFF
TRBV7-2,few,CASSPRQGQRDYEQYF
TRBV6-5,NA,CASDRDRVTGELFF
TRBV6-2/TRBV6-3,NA,CASSTRRTETQYF
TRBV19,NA,CASKRDRGQTEAFF
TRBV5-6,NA,CASSRQGAEAFF
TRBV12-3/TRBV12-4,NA,CASRGSGHEQFF
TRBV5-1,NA,CASSPGTRGDTQYF
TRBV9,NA,CASSVQMAGELFF
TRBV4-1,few,CASSFQVMGEKLFF
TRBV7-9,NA,CASGRMNTEAFF
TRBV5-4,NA,CASSPRGLVGELFF
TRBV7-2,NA,CASSLAGTGNTGELFF
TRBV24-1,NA,CATSENRGRGEKLFF